This entry describes one T cell receptor (beta chain). Germline V gives CDR1 SGHNT, CDR2 YENEEA. The CDR3 runs to 17 residues. V was clipped by 1 base and J by 1 base, with 14 bases between them. A second PCR of roughly 7 to 11 cycles used a sample-barcoded 5' primer and a J-beta primer mix. TCRdb re-analysed the 5' RACE reads in MiXCR, keeping a single row per CDR3 protein. The data show fewer than 2 million distinct CDR3 sequences, with 30% to 40% seen just once and under 25% held by the top ten. This entry is derived from a study of blood T cells in healthy people across ages. The clonotype comes from a human donor in good health. V is TRBV11-3 and J is TRBJ2-1, with D tentatively TRBD1 (6 bases). The sample taken for sequencing was blood. Here the CDR3 reads CASSLVVYRDSYNEQFF. In DNA, the CDR3 is TGTGCCAGCAGCTTAGTCGTGTACAGGGATTCCTACAATGAGCAGTTCTTC.